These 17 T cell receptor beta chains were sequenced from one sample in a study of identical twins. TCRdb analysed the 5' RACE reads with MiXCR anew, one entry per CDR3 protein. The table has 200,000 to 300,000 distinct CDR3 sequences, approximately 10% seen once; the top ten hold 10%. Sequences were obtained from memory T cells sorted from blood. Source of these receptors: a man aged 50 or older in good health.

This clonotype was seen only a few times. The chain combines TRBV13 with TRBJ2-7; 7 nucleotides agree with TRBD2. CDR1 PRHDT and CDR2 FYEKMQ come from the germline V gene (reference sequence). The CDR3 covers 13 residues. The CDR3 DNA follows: TGTGAGTCCCGGGCGGGGGAGGATTACGAGCAGTACTTC. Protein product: CESRAGEDYEQYF. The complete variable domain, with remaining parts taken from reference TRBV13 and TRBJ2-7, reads AAGVIQSPRHLIKEKRETATLKCYPIPRHDTVYWYQQGPGQDPQFLISFYEKMQSDKGSIPDRFSAQQFSDYHSELNMSSLELGDSALYFCESRAGEDYEQYFGPGTRLTVT.

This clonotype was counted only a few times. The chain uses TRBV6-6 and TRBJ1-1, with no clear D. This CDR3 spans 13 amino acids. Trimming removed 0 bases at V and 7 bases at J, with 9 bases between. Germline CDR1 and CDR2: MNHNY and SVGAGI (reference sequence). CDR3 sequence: CASSYSLGGEAFF. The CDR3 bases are TGTGCCAGCAGTTACTCTTTGGGTGGTGAAGCTTTCTTT.

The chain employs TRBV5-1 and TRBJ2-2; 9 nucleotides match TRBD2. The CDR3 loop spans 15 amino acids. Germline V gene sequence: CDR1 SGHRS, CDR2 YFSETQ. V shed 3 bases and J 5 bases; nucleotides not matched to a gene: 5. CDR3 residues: CASSWDAGGTGELFF. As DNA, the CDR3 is TGCGCCAGCAGCTGGGATGCGGGGGGGACCGGGGAGCTGTTTTTT.

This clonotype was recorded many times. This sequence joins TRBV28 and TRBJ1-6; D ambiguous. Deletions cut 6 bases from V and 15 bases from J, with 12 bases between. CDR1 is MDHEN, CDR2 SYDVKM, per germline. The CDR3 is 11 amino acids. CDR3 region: CASSLNRGLHF. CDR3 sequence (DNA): TGTGCCAGCAGCCTGAACCGGGGCCTCCACTTT.

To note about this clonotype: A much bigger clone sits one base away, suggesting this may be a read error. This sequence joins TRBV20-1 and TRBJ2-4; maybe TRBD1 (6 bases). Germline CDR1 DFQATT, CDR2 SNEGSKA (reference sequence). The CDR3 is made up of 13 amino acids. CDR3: CSAPHRAKNFQYF. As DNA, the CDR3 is TGCAGTGCCCCCCACAGGGCCAAAAACTTTCAGTACTTC.

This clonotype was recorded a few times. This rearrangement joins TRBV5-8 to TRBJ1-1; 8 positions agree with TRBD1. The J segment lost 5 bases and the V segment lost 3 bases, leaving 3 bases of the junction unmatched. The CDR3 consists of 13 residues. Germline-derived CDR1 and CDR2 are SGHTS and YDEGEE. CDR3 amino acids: CASSSNRGTEAFF. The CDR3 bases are TGTGCCAGCAGCTCTAACAGGGGGACTGAAGCTTTCTTT.

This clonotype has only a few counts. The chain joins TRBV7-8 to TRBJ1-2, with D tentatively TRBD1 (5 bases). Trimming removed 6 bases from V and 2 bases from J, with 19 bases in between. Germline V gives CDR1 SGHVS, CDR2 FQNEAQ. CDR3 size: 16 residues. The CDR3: CASSPSRQSYNYGYTF. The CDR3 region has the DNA TGTGCCAGCAGTCCAAGTAGACAGTCCTACAACTATGGCTACACCTTC.

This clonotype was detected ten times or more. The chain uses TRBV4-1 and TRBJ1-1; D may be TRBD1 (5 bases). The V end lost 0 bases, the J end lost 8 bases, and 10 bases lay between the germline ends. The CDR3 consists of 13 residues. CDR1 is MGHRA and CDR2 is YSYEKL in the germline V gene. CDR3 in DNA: TGCGCCAGCAGCCAAGACGGTCGGGGGGAAGCTTTCTTT. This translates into CASSQDGRGEAFF.

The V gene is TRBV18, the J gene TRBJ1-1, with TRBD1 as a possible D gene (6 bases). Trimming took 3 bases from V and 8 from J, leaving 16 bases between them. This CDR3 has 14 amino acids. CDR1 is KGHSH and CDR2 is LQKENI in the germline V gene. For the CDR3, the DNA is TGTGCCAGCTCACCCCTGAGGGGGTCCGGGGAAGCTTTCTTT. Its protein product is CASSPLRGSGEAFF.

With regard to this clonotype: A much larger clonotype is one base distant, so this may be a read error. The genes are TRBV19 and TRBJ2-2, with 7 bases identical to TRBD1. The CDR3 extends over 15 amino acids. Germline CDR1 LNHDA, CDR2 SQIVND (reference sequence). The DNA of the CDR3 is TGTGCCAGTAGTATTGGGACAGTGAAAACCGGGGCGCTGTTTTTT. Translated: CASSIGTVKTGALFF.

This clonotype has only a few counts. CDR3 bases: TGTGCCAGCAGTGGCGAGGGAGAGGGTAATGAGCAGTTCTTC. As protein: CASSGEGEGNEQFF. V gene TRBV12-3 or TRBV12-4 combines with J gene TRBJ2-1; possibly TRBD2 for D (5 bases). Trimming pared 5 bases from V and 7 bases from J, leaving 15 bases between. CDR3 length: 14 amino acids.

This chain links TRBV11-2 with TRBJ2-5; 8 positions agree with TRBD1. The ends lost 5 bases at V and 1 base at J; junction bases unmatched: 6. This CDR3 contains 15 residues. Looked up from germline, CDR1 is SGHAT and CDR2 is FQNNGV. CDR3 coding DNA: TGTGCCAGCAGCACGGACAGGGTGGGCCAAGAGACCCAGTACTTC. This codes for CASSTDRVGQETQYF.

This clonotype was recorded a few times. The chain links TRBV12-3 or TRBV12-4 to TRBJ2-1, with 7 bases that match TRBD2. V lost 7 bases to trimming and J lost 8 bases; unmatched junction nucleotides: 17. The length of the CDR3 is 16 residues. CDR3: CASTATSGTFGDEQFF. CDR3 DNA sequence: TGTGCCAGCACCGCGACGAGCGGGACGTTCGGAGATGAGCAGTTCTTC.

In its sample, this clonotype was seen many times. For the CDR3, the DNA is TGTGCCACCGTTGGCGATAGCAATCAGCCCCAGCATTTT. This gives the protein CATVGDSNQPQHF. The gene calls are TRBV10-3 and TRBJ1-5, with D unresolved. The CDR3 is made up of 13 amino acids. V lost 10 bases and J lost 0, with 10 bases in between. Germline V CDR1 and CDR2: ENHRY, SYGVKD.

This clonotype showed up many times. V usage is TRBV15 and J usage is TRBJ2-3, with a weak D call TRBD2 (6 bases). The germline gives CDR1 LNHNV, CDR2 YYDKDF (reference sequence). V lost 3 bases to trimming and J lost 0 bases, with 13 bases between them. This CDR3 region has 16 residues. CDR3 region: CATSRGSGSSTDTQYF. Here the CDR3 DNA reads TGTGCCACCAGCAGGGGAAGCGGGTCGAGCACAGATACGCAGTATTTT.

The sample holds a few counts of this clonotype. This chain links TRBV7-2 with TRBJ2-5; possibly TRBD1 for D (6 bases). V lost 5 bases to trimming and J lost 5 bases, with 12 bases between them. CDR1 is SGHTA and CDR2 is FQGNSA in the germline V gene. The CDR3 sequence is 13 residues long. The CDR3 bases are TGTGCCAGCAGCATAAGTCAGGGGGAGACCCAGTACTTC. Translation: CASSISQGETQYF.

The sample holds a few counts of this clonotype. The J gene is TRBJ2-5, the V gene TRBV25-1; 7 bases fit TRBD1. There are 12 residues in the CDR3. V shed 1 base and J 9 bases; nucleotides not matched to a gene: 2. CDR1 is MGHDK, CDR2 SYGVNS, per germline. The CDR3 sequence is CASSESTGAQYF. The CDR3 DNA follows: TGTGCCAGCAGTGAATCCACAGGGGCCCAGTACTTC. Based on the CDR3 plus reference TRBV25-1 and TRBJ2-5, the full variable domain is EADIYQTPRYLVIGTGKKITLECSQTMGHDKMYWYQQDPGMELHLIHYSYGVNSTEKGDLSSESTVSRIRTEHFPLTLESARPSHTSQYLCASSESTGAQYFGPGTRLLVL.